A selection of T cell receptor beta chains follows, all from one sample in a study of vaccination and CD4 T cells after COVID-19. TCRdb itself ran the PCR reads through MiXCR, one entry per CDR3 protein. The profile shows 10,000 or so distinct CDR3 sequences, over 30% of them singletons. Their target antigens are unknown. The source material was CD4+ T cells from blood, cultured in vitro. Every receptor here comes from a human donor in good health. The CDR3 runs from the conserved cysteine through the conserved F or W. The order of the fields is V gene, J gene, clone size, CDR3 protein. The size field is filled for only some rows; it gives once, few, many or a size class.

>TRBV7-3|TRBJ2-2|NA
CASSPGPGTGELFF
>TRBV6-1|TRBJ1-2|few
CASSDRGRYGYTF
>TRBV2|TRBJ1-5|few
CASREGLSNQPQHF
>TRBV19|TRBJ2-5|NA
CASSTGPGAETQYF
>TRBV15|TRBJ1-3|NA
CATSGRDRSGNTIYF
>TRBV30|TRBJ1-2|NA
CAWAWGGGYTF
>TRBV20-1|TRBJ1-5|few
CSARDLIEQPQHF
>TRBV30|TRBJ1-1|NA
CAWSVHGIMNTEAFF
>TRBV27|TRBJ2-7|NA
CASSFRGLYEQYF
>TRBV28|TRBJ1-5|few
CASSFLGQAYQPQHF